The 4 T cell receptor beta chains below come from one sample, sequenced in a study of blood T cell repertoires in COVID-19. Produced via immunoSEQ multiplex PCR; TCRdb's table is partial and in-frame only. The sample includes some 220,000 clones, around 85% of them seen just once. The material sequenced was peripheral blood. These receptors were obtained from a man between 50 and 59 years old with COVID-19, enrolled during active disease.

The chain combines TRBV29-1 with TRBJ1-1, with 7 bases fitting TRBD1. Per germline, CDR1 SQVTM and CDR2 ANQGSEA. The CDR3 is made up of 13 amino acids. V shed 7 bases, J shed 1 base, and the junction held 6 bases outside the gene matches. In DNA form, the CDR3 reads TGCAGCGCATCCGGGACAGCGAACACTGAAGCTTTCTTT. It translates to CSASGTANTEAFF.

CDR3 nucleotide sequence: TGCAGTGCTAGAGAGAACGGGGGGCAGTTCTTC. It translates to CSARENGGQFF. The chain joins TRBV20-1 to TRBJ2-1; TRBD2 is a possible D gene (6 bases). Trimming cost V 0 bases and J 12 bases, with 9 bases left between them. CDR3 length equals 11 residues. CDR1 is DFQATT and CDR2 is SNEGSKA in the germline V gene (reference sequence).

DNA for the CDR3: TGTGCCAGCAGTCTCGAGACAGCCGGGGAGCTGTTTTTT. Protein sequence: CASSLETAGELFF. The genes are TRBV12-3 or TRBV12-4 and TRBJ2-2; a possible D gene is TRBD1 (5 bases). CDR3 size: 13 residues. V gave up 5 bases and J gave up 6 bases, with 10 bases separating them.

The J gene is TRBJ2-2, the V gene TRBV7-2, with unresolved D. V lost 2 bases and J 7 bases, leaving 5 bases between the germline ends. In germline, CDR1 is SGHTA, CDR2 FQGNSA. The CDR3 loop spans 12 amino acids. CDR3 DNA sequence: TGTGCCAGCAGCTTACGGGTCGGGGAGCTGTTTTTT. Translating it yields CASSLRVGELFF.